These T cell receptor beta chains were read from a single sample in a study of cytomegalovirus exposure and HLA in healthy donors. Produced via immunoSEQ multiplex PCR; TCRdb's table is partial and in-frame only. The sample includes 150,000 to 200,000 clones, around four fifths seen only once; the top ten take approximately 2.3%. Sequencing was done on a sample of PBMCs. These receptor sequences come from a man younger than 45 in good health and CMV-seropositive. Each CDR3 is given with its conserved first and last residue. D genes are given only for firm matches. Clone sizes are given selectively: once, few, many, or a class where the clone is expanded.

d_gene | j_gene | abundance | v_gene | CDR3nt | CDR3aa
- | TRBJ2-7 | - | TRBV21-1 | TGTGCCAGCAGCATTCCCCCACCCCCGGGACAATCCTACGAGCAGTACTTC | CASSIPPPPGQSYEQYF
- | TRBJ2-6 | - | TRBV15 | TGTGCCACCAGCAGAGATCAAGGGGTCACTGGGGCCAACGTCCTGACTTTC | CATSRDQGVTGANVLTF
- | TRBJ2-1 | - | TRBV19 | TGTGCCAGTAGTATGAGGGGACTTGTCGATGAGCAGTTCTTC | CASSMRGLVDEQFF
TRBD2 | TRBJ2-3 | - | TRBV2 | TGTGCCAGCAGGGCACTAGCGGGGGGTCCAGATACGCAGTATTTT | CASRALAGGPDTQYF
- | TRBJ1-3 | - | TRBV6-5 | TGTGCCAGCAGTTACCTAGGGGGGGGCACGGGAGACACCATATATTTT | CASSYLGGGTGDTIYF
TRBD2 | TRBJ2-2 | - | TRBV23-1 | TGCGCCAGCAGTCAGTGGACTAGCGGGGGGCCCTGGGGGGGAGCCGGGGAGCTGTTTTTT | CASSQWTSGGPWGGAGELFF
- | TRBJ1-2 | - | TRBV20-1 | TGCAGTGCCACGGGTTATGGCTACACCTTC | CSATGYGYTF
- | TRBJ1-1 | - | TRBV7-8 | TGTGCCAGCAGCTTAGCCCAGGGGCACACTGAAGCTTTCTTT | CASSLAQGHTEAFF
TRBD1 | TRBJ2-7 | - | TRBV19 | TGTGCCAGTAGAGGAACCGGGACAGGGTCCTACGAGCAGTACTTC | CASRGTGTGSYEQYF
TRBD2 | TRBJ2-1 | once | TRBV27 | TGTGCCAGCAGTTTACGGGGGGCCTACAATGAGCAGTTCTTC | CASSLRGAYNEQFF
TRBD1 | TRBJ1-4 | few | TRBV4-3 | TGCGCCAGCAGCAGACAGGGTTCTAACGAAAAACTGTTTTTT | CASSRQGSNEKLFF
TRBD2 | TRBJ2-3 | - | TRBV4-1 | TGCGCCAGCAGCCAACCGGGACTAGCGGGGGGATTGTATACGCAGTATTTT | CASSQPGLAGGLYTQYF
- | TRBJ1-3 | once | TRBV9 | TGTGCCAGCAGCGTAGCCCCTAGATCTGGAAACACCATATATTTT | CASSVAPRSGNTIYF
TRBD1 | TRBJ1-5 | many | TRBV30 | TGTGCCTGGAGTGTACCACAGGGGGATGTTCAGCCCCAGCATTTT | CAWSVPQGDVQPQHF
TRBD1 | TRBJ2-5 | - | TRBV5-4 | TGTGCCAGCAGCCTGGGACAGGGGGAGACCCAGTACTTC | CASSLGQGETQYF
- | TRBJ2-2 | - | TRBV5-1 | TGCGCCAGCAGCCTGGGACACAACACCGGGGAGCTGTTTTTT | CASSLGHNTGELFF
TRBD2 | TRBJ2-1 | once | TRBV28 | TGTGCCAGCAGTTTATCTAGCGGGGTCAATGAGCAGTTCTTC | CASSLSSGVNEQFF
- | TRBJ2-1 | - | TRBV30 | TGTGCCTGGAGTGTAACCGGGAGTGAGCAGTTCTTC | CAWSVTGSEQFF
- | TRBJ1-2 | - | TRBV30 | TGTGCCTGGAGTGTGGGAGACAACTATGGCTACACCTTC | CAWSVGDNYGYTF
- | TRBJ2-4 | - | TRBV21-1 | TGTGCCAGCAGCATGGCCGGGAACATTCAGTACTTC | CASSMAGNIQYF
TRBD1 | TRBJ2-2 | - | TRBV5-4 | TGTGCCAGCAGCTCAGGATCCGGGACAGCCTACACCGGGGAGCTGTTTTTT | CASSSGSGTAYTGELFF
TRBD1 | TRBJ1-5 | - | TRBV5-4 | TGTGCCAGCAGCTCCGGGACAGGGATAAATCAGCCCCAGCATTTT | CASSSGTGINQPQHF
TRBD1 | TRBJ2-2 | - | TRBV7-9 | TGTGCCAGCAGCCCCTGGGACAGGAACACCGGGGAGCTGTTTTTT | CASSPWDRNTGELFF
- | TRBJ1-2 | - | TRBV2 | TGTGCCAGCAAGGGGGTCAGGAGCTACACCTTC | CASKGVRSYTF
TRBD2 | TRBJ2-1 | - | TRBV7-8 | TGTGCCAGCAGCTCAGATACTAGCGGGGGGGCCGATTACAATGAGCAGTTCTTC | CASSSDTSGGADYNEQFF
- | TRBJ1-4 | - | TRBV27 | TGTGCCAGCAGTTTAAACAGGGCCTTTGAAAAACTGTTTTTT | CASSLNRAFEKLFF
- | TRBJ2-6 | - | TRBV4-3 | TGCGCCAGCAGCCAAGAATCAGGATCAGGGGCCAACGTCCTGACTTTC | CASSQESGSGANVLTF
TRBD1 | TRBJ1-4 | - | TRBV2 | TGTGCCAGCAGTAAACACAGGGGTCCTAATGAAAAACTGTTTTTT | CASSKHRGPNEKLFF
- | TRBJ1-1 | - | TRBV4-1 | TGCGCCAGCAGCCGCCACAGCGGCCGTCCCGCGGTTGAAGCTTTCTTT | CASSRHSGRPAVEAFF
- | TRBJ1-5 | - | TRBV19 | TGTGCCAGTACACTACAGGGTGAGCAGCCCCAGCATTTT | CASTLQGEQPQHF
- | TRBJ2-3 | - | TRBV9 | TGTGCCAGCAGCGCTGAGGGGGGGGGATCCCCAGATACGCAGTATTTT | CASSAEGGGSPDTQYF
TRBD1 | TRBJ2-7 | - | TRBV6-1 | TGTGCCAGCAGTTGGACAGGGGGAACCTACGAGCAGTACTTC | CASSWTGGTYEQYF
- | TRBJ1-4 | few | TRBV7-2 | TGTGCCAGCAGCCCCCAGGGGACGGGTGAAAAACTGTTTTTT | CASSPQGTGEKLFF
TRBD2 | TRBJ2-2 | - | TRBV11-2 | TGTGCCAGCAGGTCTCTAGCGGGGGGGAACACCGGGGAGCTGTTTTTT | CASRSLAGGNTGELFF
TRBD1 | TRBJ2-1 | once | TRBV11-2 | TGTGCCAGCAGCTCCGCCGGGACAGATTACAATGAGCAGTTCTTC | CASSSAGTDYNEQFF
- | TRBJ2-1 | - | TRBV27 | TGTGCCAGCAGTTTAGGCGGAGACTCCTACAATGAGCAGTTCTTC | CASSLGGDSYNEQFF
TRBD1 | TRBJ2-7 | - | TRBV15 | TGTGCCACCAGCAGACAAAGGACAGGAAAGGACGAGCAGTACTTC | CATSRQRTGKDEQYF
- | TRBJ1-1 | once | TRBV7-9 | TGTGCCAGCAGCTTATCAGCAGGCACTGAAGCTTTCTTT | CASSLSAGTEAFF